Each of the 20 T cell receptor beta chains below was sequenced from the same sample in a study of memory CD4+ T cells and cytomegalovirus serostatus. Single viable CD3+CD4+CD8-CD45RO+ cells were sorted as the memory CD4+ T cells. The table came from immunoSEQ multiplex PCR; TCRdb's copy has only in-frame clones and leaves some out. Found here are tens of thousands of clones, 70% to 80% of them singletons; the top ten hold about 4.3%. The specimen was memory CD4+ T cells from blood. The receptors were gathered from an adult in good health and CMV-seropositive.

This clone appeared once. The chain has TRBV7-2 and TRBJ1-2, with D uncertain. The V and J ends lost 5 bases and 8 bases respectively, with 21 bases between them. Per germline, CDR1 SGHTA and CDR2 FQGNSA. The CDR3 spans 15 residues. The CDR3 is CASSQPGEGMGGYTF. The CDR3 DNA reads TGTGCCAGCAGCCAACCGGGAGAAGGGATGGGGGGCTACACCTTC.

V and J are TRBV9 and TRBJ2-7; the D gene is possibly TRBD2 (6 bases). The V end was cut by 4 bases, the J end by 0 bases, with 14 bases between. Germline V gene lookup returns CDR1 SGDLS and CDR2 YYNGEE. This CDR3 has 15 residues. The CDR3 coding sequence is TGTGCCAGCAGCCTAGGTGCGGGGACCTCCTACGAGCAGTACTTC. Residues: CASSLGAGTSYEQYF.

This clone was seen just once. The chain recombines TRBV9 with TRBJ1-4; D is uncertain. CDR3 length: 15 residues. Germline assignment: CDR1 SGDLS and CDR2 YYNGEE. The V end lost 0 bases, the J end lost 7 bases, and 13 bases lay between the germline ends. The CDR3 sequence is CASSVAGLQSEKLFF. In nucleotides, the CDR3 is TGTGCCAGCAGCGTAGCAGGACTCCAGAGTGAAAAACTGTTTTTT.

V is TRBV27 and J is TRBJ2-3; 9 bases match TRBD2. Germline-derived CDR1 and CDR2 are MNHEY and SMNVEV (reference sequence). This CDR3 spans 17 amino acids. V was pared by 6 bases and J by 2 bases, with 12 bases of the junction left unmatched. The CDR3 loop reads CASRSHLSGRFTDTQYF. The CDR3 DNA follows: TGTGCCAGCAGATCTCACCTCAGCGGGAGGTTCACAGATACGCAGTATTTT.

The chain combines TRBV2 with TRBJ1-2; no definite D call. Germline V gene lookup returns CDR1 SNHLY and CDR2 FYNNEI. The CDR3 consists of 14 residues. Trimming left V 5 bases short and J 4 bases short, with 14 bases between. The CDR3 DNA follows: TGTGCCAGCAGTCGGCGGTGGGATTCCTATGGCTACACCTTC. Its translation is CASSRRWDSYGYTF.

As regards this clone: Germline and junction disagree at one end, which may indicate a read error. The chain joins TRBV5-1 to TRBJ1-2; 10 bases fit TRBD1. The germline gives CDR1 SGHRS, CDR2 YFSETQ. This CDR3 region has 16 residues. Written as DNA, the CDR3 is TGCGCCAGCAGTTTGGAACCGACAGGGGGCCTACATGGCTACACCTTC. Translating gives CASSLEPTGGLHGYTF.

CDR3 amino acids: CASSPRLAEEQFF. The CDR3 DNA sequence: TGTGCCAGCAGCCCCCGACTAGCGGAAGAGCAGTTCTTC. The chain employs TRBV7-3 and TRBJ2-1, with 9 bases lining up with TRBD2. V shed 5 bases and J 10 bases; nucleotides not matched to a gene: 6. The CDR3 is 13 amino acids. Per the germline V gene, CDR1 is SGHTA and CDR2 is FQGTGA.

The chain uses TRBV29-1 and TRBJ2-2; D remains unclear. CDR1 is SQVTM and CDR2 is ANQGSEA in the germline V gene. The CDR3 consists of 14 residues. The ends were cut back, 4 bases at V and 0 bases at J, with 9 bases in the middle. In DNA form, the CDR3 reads TGCAGCGTTGGCGAAGGGCCGAACACCGGGGAGCTGTTTTTT. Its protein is CSVGEGPNTGELFF.

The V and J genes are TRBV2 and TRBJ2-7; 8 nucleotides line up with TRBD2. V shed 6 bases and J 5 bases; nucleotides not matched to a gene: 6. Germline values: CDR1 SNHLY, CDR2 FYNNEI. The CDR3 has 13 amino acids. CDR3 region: CASSNWREDEQYF. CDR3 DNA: TGTGCCAGCAGCAATTGGCGGGAGGACGAGCAGTACTTC.

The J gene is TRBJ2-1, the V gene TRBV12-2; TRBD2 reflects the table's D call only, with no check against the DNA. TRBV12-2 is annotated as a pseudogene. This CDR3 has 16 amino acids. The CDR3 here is CASRPRPSGSLNEQFF. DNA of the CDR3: TGTGCAAGTCGCCCCCGACCTAGCGGGAGCCTCAATGAGCAGTTCTTC.

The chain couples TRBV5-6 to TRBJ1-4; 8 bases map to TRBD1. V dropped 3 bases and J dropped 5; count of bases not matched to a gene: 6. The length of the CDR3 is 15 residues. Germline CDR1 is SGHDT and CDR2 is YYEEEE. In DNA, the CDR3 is TGTGCCAGCAGCTCCAACAGGGGGTTGAATGAAAAACTGTTTTTT. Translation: CASSSNRGLNEKLFF.

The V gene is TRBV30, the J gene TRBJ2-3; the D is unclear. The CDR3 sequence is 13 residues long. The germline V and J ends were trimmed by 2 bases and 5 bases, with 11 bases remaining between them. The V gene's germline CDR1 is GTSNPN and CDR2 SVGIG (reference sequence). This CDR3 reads CAWSPPQLDTQYF. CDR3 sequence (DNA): TGTGCCTGGAGTCCCCCGCAGTTAGATACGCAGTATTTT.

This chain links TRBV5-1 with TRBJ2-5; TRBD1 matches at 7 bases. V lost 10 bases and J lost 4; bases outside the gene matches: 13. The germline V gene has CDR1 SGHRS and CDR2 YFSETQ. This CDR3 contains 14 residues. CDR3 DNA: TGCGCCTGTAAGGCAGGGGGAATGGGAGAGACCCAGTACTTC. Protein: CACKAGGMGETQYF.

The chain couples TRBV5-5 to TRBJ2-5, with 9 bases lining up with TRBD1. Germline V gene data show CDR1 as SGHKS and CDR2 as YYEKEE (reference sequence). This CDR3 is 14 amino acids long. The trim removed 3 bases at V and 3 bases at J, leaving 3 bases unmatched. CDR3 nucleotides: TGTGCCAGCAGCTGGGGACAGGGCGAAGAGACCCAGTACTTC. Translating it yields CASSWGQGEETQYF. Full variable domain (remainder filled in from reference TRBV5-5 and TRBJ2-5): DAGVTQSPTHLIKTRGQQVTLRCSPISGHKSVSWYQQVLGQGPQFIFQYYEKEERGRGNFPDRFSARQFPNYSSELNVNALLLGDSALYLCASSWGQGEETQYFGPGTRLLVL.

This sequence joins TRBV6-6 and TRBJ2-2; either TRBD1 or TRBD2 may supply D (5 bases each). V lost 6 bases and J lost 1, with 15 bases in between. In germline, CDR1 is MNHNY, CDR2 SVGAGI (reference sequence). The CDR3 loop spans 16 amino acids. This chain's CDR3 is CASRESGRMNTGELFF. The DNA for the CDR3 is TGTGCCAGCAGGGAATCGGGACGGATGAACACCGGGGAGCTGTTTTTT.

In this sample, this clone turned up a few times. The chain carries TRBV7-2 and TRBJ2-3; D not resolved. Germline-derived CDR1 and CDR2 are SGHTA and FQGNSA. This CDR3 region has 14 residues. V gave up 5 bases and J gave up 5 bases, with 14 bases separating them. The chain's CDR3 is CASSPRMAKDTQYF. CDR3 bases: TGTGCCAGCAGCCCTAGAATGGCTAAAGATACGCAGTATTTT.

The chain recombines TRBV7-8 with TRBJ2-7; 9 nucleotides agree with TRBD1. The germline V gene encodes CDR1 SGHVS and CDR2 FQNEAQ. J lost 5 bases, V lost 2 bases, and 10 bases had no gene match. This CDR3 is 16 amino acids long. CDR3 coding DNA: TGTGCCAGCAGCTTAAAACCCGGGACAGGGTTCCACGAGCAGTACTTC. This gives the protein CASSLKPGTGFHEQYF.

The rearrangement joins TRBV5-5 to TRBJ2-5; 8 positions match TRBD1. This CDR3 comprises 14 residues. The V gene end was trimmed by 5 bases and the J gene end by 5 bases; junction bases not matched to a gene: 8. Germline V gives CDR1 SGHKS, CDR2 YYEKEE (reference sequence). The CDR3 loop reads CASRRDRLVETQYF. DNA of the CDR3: TGTGCCAGCAGACGGGACAGGTTGGTTGAGACCCAGTACTTC.

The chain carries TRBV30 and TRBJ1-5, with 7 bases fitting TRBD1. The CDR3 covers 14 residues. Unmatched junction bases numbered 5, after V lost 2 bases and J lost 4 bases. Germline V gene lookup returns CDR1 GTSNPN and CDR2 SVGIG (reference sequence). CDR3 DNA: TGTGCCTGGAGTAAGGCAGGGGGAAATCAGCCCCAGCATTTT. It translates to CAWSKAGGNQPQHF.

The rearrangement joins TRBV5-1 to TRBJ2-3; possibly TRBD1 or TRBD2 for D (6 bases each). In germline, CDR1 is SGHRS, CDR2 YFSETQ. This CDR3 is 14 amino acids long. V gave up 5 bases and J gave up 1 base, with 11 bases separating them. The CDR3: CASRPGARTDTQYF. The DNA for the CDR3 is TGCGCCAGCAGACCGGGGGCGCGCACAGATACGCAGTATTTT.